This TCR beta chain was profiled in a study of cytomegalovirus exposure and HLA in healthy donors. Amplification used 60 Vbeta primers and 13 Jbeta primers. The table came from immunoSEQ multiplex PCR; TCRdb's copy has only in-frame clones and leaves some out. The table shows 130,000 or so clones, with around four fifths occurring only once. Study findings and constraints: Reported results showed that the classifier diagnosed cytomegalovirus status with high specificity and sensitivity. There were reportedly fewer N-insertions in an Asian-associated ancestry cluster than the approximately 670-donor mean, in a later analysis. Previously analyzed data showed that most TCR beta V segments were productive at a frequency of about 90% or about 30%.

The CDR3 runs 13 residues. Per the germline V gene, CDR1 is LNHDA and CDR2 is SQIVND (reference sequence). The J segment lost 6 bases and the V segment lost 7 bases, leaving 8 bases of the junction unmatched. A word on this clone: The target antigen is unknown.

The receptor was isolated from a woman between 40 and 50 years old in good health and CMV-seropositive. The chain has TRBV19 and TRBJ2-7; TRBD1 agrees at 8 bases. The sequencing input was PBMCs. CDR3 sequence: CASMGDRQFEQYF. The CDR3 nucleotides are TGTGCCAGTATGGGGGACAGGCAGTTCGAGCAGTACTTC.